The TCR beta chain under discussion was sequenced for a study of T-cell memory formation after mild COVID-19. The CDR3 loop spans 16 amino acids. The trim removed 0 bases at V and 7 bases at J, leaving 5 bases unmatched. The germline CDR1 and CDR2 sequences are MNHEY and SVGAGI. Comments on this clonotype: Its cognate antigen is unknown.

TCRdb used MiXCR to reprocess the 5' RACE reads, holding one entry per CDR3 protein. The repertoire consists of more than 300,000 distinct CDR3 sequences, with around 15% occurring once and the leading ten covering about 20%. Whole-study findings and limits: There was a balanced CD4/CD8 profile in clones contracting day 15 to 85, and later expanders leaned CD4+. The main location of contracting CD4+ clones was CM and EM, and that of contracting CD8+ clones was EMRA.

Sequences were obtained from PBMCs or a T cell subset sorted from them (not recorded which). This sequence was found in a man aged 18 to 29 who had mild COVID-19 (a few samples of this study predate the infection). Cell type and time point are not known. The rearrangement joins TRBV6-5 to TRBJ1-6, with TRBD1 matching 8 bases. CDR3 residues: CASSYSVGTGNSPLHF. The CDR3 DNA sequence: TGTGCCAGCAGTTACTCAGTGGGGACAGGCAATTCACCCCTCCACTTT.